This T cell receptor beta chain was retrieved from a study of response to subunit inactivated influenza vaccine. The V gene lost 2 bases and the J gene lost 3 bases, with 17 bases spanning the gap. The CDR3 contains 17 residues. Germline CDR1 and CDR2: SGHTA and FQGNSA. TCRdb redid the calling of the RT-PCR reads with MiXCR, one entry per CDR3 protein. The repertoire includes roughly 570,000 distinct CDR3 sequences, about 15% of them detected once, and around 10% sits in the top ten. Here the sequenced sample was PBMCs from blood, taken approximately 13 days after vaccination. This clonotype was sampled from a man aged 45 to 65 who received an inactivated influenza vaccine. The chain has TRBV7-2 and TRBJ2-1, with D perhaps given as TRBD1 or TRBD2 (5 bases each). In DNA, the CDR3 is TGTGCCAGCAGCTTATACCGCGAGGGGACCGACTACAATGAGCAGTTCTTC. Residues: CASSLYREGTDYNEQFF.